Below are 3 T cell receptor beta chains sequenced from a single sample in a study of shared clonotypes between healthy human individuals. Terminally differentiated effector memory CD45RA+ cells were excluded from the naive CD8 cells, which were CD45RO-negative and positively selected for CCR7. Only in-frame clones appear in the TCRdb table, and some are missing; sequencing was by immunoSEQ multiplex PCR. The sample records roughly 810,000 clones, 90% to 97% being singletons. Sequencing used naive CD8+ T cells sorted from blood. The source of these receptors is a man aged 25 to 40 in good health.

The chain links TRBV4-3 to TRBJ2-1; D is ambiguous. V dropped 0 bases and J dropped 3 bases, with 12 bases sitting between them. The V gene's germline CDR1 is LGHNA and CDR2 YSLEER. The CDR3 extends over 16 amino acids. CDR3 sequence: CASSQDPVDGYNEQFF. CDR3 nucleotides: TGCGCCAGCAGCCAAGATCCTGTTGACGGCTACAATGAGCAGTTCTTC.

This clone was counted many times. Other DNA variants within this sample encode the same CDR3. The rearrangement uses TRBV27 and TRBJ2-1; D is unclear. The ends were cut back, 1 base at V and 8 bases at J, with 6 bases in the middle. The CDR3 has 12 residues. In germline, CDR1 is MNHEY, CDR2 SMNVEV (reference sequence). The CDR3 region is CASSLFGDEQFF. The CDR3 nucleotides are TGTGCCAGCAGTTTATTTGGAGATGAGCAGTTCTTC.

This chain joins TRBV5-1 and TRBJ2-3, with D perhaps TRBD1 (5 bases). Trimming removed 4 bases from V and 4 bases from J, with 13 bases in between. In germline, CDR1 is SGHRS, CDR2 YFSETQ. There are 14 residues in the CDR3. The CDR3 DNA reads TGCGCCAGCAGCGACCTTCCAGGGTCAGATACGCAGTATTTT. Its translation: CASSDLPGSDTQYF.